The 4 T cell receptor beta chains presented below share a single source sample, sequenced in a study of T cells in Graves' hyperthyroidism and ophthalmopathy. Amplification of TCR beta CDR3 regions was performed using RNA transcripts as template. A set of HTBI primers served as the primers for a first-round RT-PCR of the TCR CDR3. From the multiplex PCR reads, TCRdb called clonotypes with MiXCR, one entry per CDR3 protein. The data contain approximately 570,000 distinct CDR3 sequences, around 20% of them singletons. Sequencing used blood. Receptors originate from a man between 35 and 55 years old with Graves' ophthalmopathy.

This chain joins TRBV20-1 and TRBJ1-1; D not certain. Germline values: CDR1 DFQATT, CDR2 SNEGSKA (reference sequence). This CDR3 is 16 amino acids long. Trimming cost V 2 bases and J 1 base, with 17 bases left between them. The CDR3 nucleotides are TGCAGTGCTAGATCGGCGGCAAACCCAGGGAACACTGAAGCTTTCTTT. Encoded protein: CSARSAANPGNTEAFF.

The chain recombines TRBV5-6 with TRBJ2-3; 8 positions match TRBD1. The CDR3 runs 17 residues. V lost 4 bases and J lost 0; bases outside the gene matches: 10. The V gene's germline CDR1 is SGHDT and CDR2 YYEEEE. The CDR3 here is CASSTARGRISTDTQYF. In DNA form, the CDR3 reads TGTGCCAGCAGCACTGCCAGGGGGCGGATTAGCACAGATACGCAGTATTTT.

The chain uses TRBV12-3 or TRBV12-4 and TRBJ1-3; no clear D gene. Trimming took 1 base from V and 1 from J, leaving 8 bases between them. This CDR3 has 15 residues. The CDR3 DNA is TGTGCCAGCAGTTTAGGGGTTGTATCTGGAAACACCATATATTTT. Translation gives CASSLGVVSGNTIYF.

The CDR3 bases are TGCAGTGCTAGAGATTACTCCCGCAGTTCGGGGGCCACTGGAAACACCATATATTTT. Translated: CSARDYSRSSGATGNTIYF. V and J are TRBV20-1 and TRBJ1-3; perhaps TRBD1 as D (6 bases). This CDR3 has 19 amino acids. V lost 0 bases, J lost 2 bases, and 23 bases lay in between. Germline V gene sequence: CDR1 DFQATT, CDR2 SNEGSKA (reference sequence).